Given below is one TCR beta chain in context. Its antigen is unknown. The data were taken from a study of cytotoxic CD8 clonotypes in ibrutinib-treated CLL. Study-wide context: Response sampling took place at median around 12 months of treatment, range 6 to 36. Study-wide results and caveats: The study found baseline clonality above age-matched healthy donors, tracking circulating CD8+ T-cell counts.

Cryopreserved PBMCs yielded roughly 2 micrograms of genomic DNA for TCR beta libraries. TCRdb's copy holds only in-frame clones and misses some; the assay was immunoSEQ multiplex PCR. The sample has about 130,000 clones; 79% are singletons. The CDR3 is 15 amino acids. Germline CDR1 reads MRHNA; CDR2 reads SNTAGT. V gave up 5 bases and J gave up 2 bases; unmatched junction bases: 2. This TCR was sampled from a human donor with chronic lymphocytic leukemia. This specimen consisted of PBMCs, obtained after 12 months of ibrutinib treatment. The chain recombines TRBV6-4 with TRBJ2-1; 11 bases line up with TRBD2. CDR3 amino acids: CASSRLAGPYNEQFF. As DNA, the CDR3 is TGTGCCAGCAGTCGACTAGCGGGGCCCTACAATGAGCAGTTCTTC.